The source of this T cell receptor (beta chain) is a study of shared clonotypes between healthy human individuals (dated by TCRdb to the early 2020s). Regarding the study in general: A couple of women and a few men aged 18 to 49 years were included in the cohort. For each donor, three plates each were used for CD4 naive and CD4 memory, two plates were used for CD8 naive, and one plate was used for CD8 memory. To estimate repertoire size and how much clonotypes are shared between individuals, the study performed deep sequencing of blood TCR repertoires from roughly five healthy adults. Different laboratories and diverse techniques were used to prepare libraries and sequence TCR repertoires, to increase sequencing depth and limit assay-specific biases. Leukapheresis yielded between about 0.9 and 9 billion PBMCs per donor. Study-level results and caveats: When several donors were compared, the shared fraction of clonotypes was around 5% for naive CD4, around 4% for naive CD8, 2% to 2.5% for memory CD4, and 0.3% to 0.5% for memory CD8. Because the study included only a small number of donors, the genetic and exposure-history diversity represented was limited. Rarefaction of sorted-subset datasets indicated incomplete sequencing despite the large sequencing depth. Compared with non-shared clonotypes, the clonotypes found in all four sorted-subset donors had higher generation probabilities. Pairwise subsampling led to the expectation that sequencing depth would affect the degree of clonotype sharing among donors. Naive subsets generally had larger estimated clonotype richness than memory subsets did. Only blood was sampled, and tissue TCR repertoires likely differ from those in blood.

Healthy HIV-negative adults with no recently reported acute infections or vaccinations were included as donors. All donors were Caucasian adults living in Nashville, Tennessee, USA. Magnetic negative selection was used to enrich CD4+ T cells, after which naive cells were positively selected on CD45RA and the negative fraction became the memory subset. Blood was collected by leukapheresis, and PBMCs were isolated by Ficoll-Histopaque density gradient centrifugation and then cryopreserved in liquid nitrogen vapor phase. Analytical flow cytometry was used to check the purity and quantity of each magnetically sorted T cell population. From each sorted fraction, genomic DNA was isolated and quantified by UV absorbance on a Nanodrop 2000c. V is cut by 5 bases and J by 1 base, and the space between the germline ends is 9 bases. The CDR1 and CDR2 encoded by the germline V gene (reference sequence) are GTSNPN and SVGIG. From the cysteine through the phenylalanine, the CDR3 covers 13 amino acids. Here the CDR3 DNA is all that survives: 39 bases in frame from base 1.

A word on this clone: Its target antigen remains unknown. There are no base qualities to consult, and no much larger clone falls within one base. Other DNA sequences within the sample encode an identical CDR3.

Using the deep immunoSEQ assay, TCR CDR3 regions were amplified from genomic DNA by multiplex PCR. Genomic DNA extracted from each cell subset was distributed evenly over all wells of several immunoSEQ 96-well plates, and each plate served as one replicate. For sorted subsets, 200 to 250 ng of genomic DNA, equivalent to around 31,000 T cell genomes, went into each replicate PCR. Purified libraries were quantified with a Qubit 3.0 fluorometer, sized on a Bioanalyzer 2100, and re-quantified with the KAPA Library Quantification kit. Each immunoSEQ 96-well plate was sequenced on its own single-read 150-cycle Illumina NextSeq 550 flow cell. From the authors' description of their analysis: Because the immunoSEQ output included only junctional sequences and no quality scores, the filtering could not be the same as the filtering used for full-length reads. To assign V/J genes and CDR3, sequences were annotated against IMGT germline references using PyIR, a Python wrapper for IgBLAST v1.9. Reads were removed for weak V/J assignments (E-value above 1e-6), missing CDR3, stop codons, out-of-frame junctions, or ambiguous translated residues. V3J clonotypes were defined as sequences sharing the same inferred V gene, J gene, and CDR3 amino acid sequence. To compute the percentage overlap between repertoires, the number of shared unique clonotypes was divided by the size of the smaller repertoire. Three approaches were used to assess repertoire richness: RTK rarefaction, the Chao1 estimator, and Recon v2.1 estimates of unobserved clonotypes. For all TCRbeta clonotypes obtained by the gDNA method from a few donors, generation probabilities were computed with OLGA. Imported from immuneACCESS, the table was reduced by TCRdb to in-frame sequences with V and J called. These copies leave out some clones; in studies compared against another copy, an unresolved V gene accounts for under half, and the cause of the remainder is not known. The V and J calls and clone size come from that table; D and trimming were worked out from the DNA. The sample contains 2,100,000 or so clones, almost 96% of them found a single time. The biggest ten clones account for roughly 0.13% of the sample.

The sample consisted of naive CD4+ T cells sorted from blood. Sample cell subset or site, as interpreted from the label and publication: CD45RA+ positively selected. The clonotype was recovered from a young man in good health. The chain couples TRBV30 to TRBJ1-5; possibly the D gene is TRBD1, per 6 matching bases. In nucleotide form, the sequence is TGTGCCTGGGCTACAGGGAGCAATCAGCCCCAGCATTTT. The translation is CAWATGSNQPQHF.